This is a list of T cell receptor beta chains from one sample in a study of blood T cell repertoires in COVID-19. Profiled with immunoSEQ multiplex PCR; TCRdb holds only in-frame clones, not every one. Among tens of thousands of clones listed, about 80% were seen once. Material for sequencing was peripheral blood. The receptors come from a human donor in a cohort sampled during active COVID-19. The CDR3 runs from the conserved cysteine through the conserved F or W. Each record gives: clone size, V gene, J gene, D gene, CDR3 protein, CDR3 DNA. D genes are given only for firm matches. Clone size, where shown, is once, few, many, or a class for clones that have expanded.

few	TRBV6-6	TRBJ2-7	TRBD1	CASTTMGRGSYEQYF	TGTGCCAGCACTACCATGGGCAGGGGGTCCTACGAGCAGTACTTC
NA	TRBV15	TRBJ2-2	TRBD1	CATSFIRDSKSAGELFF	TGTGCCACCAGTTTTATCCGGGACAGCAAGTCCGCCGGGGAGCTGTTTTTT
NA	TRBV6-5	TRBJ1-2	TRBD1	CASSSSDRGEHYGYTF	TGTGCCAGCAGTTCATCAGACAGGGGGGAACACTATGGCTACACCTTC
NA	TRBV9	TRBJ2-3	TRBD2	CASSPRDYSTDTQYF	TGTGCCAGCAGCCCCCGGGACTATAGCACAGATACGCAGTATTTT
few	TRBV25-1	TRBJ2-3	NA	CASSLLLGGSTDTQYF	TGTGCCAGCAGTCTTCTGCTTGGGGGGAGCACAGATACGCAGTATTTT
NA	TRBV3-1/TRBV3-2	TRBJ2-1	NA	CASSPTLAWNFYNEQFF	TGTGCCAGCAGCCCCACCTTAGCCTGGAACTTCTACAATGAGCAGTTCTTC
NA	TRBV3-1/TRBV3-2	TRBJ2-1	TRBD2	CASSLLTSGITYNEQFF	TGTGCCAGCAGCCTACTGACTAGCGGGATAACCTACAATGAGCAGTTCTTC
NA	TRBV11-2	TRBJ2-5	NA	CASSPARGQETQYF	TGTGCCAGCAGCCCAGCTAGGGGCCAAGAGACCCAGTACTTC
once	TRBV7-2	TRBJ1-2	NA	CASSLATALIF	TGTGCCAGCAGCTTAGCCACAGCACTGATTTTC
NA	TRBV19	TRBJ1-6	TRBD1	CASRLQDRGSPLHF	TGTGCCAGTAGGTTACAAGACAGGGGATCACCCCTCCACTTT
NA	TRBV18	TRBJ1-3	NA	CASSPIRELGQGGNTIYF	TGTGCCAGCTCACCAATTCGGGAGCTGGGCCAGGGAGGAAACACCATATATTTT
NA	TRBV9	TRBJ2-3	NA	CASSVEAGRSTDTQYF	TGTGCCAGCAGCGTAGAGGCGGGACGTAGCACAGATACGCAGTATTTT
NA	TRBV24-1	TRBJ1-1	NA	CATAQGGSDTEAFF	TGTGCCACGGCTCAGGGAGGTTCGGACACTGAAGCTTTCTTT
NA	TRBV25-1	TRBJ2-5	NA	CASSELGWTVQETQYF	TGTGCCAGCAGTGAATTGGGGTGGACAGTTCAAGAGACCCAGTACTTC
once	TRBV12-3/TRBV12-4	TRBJ2-7	TRBD1	CASSYRGPYEQYF	TGTGCCAGCAGTTACAGGGGTCCCTACGAGCAGTACTTC
NA	TRBV4-1	TRBJ2-7	TRBD1	CASSQGGYLGRQGFYEQYF	TGCGCCAGCAGCCAAGGCGGGTATTTAGGACGACAGGGTTTCTACGAGCAGTACTTC
NA	TRBV5-5	TRBJ2-3	TRBD2	CASSLFPSGGDLTDTQYF	TGTGCCAGCAGCTTGTTTCCTAGCGGGGGGGACCTCACAGATACGCAGTATTTT
NA	TRBV29-1	TRBJ2-7	NA	CSVGAGIGYEQYF	TGCAGCGTTGGGGCGGGCATCGGATACGAGCAGTACTTC
NA	TRBV9	TRBJ2-7	NA	CASSPRPGTFYEQYF	TGTGCCAGCAGCCCTCGTCCCGGGACTTTCTACGAGCAGTACTTC
NA	TRBV9	TRBJ2-3	NA	CASSVEEGGLSDTQYF	TGTGCCAGCAGCGTAGAGGAGGGGGGGCTCTCAGATACGCAGTATTTT
NA	TRBV19	TRBJ2-2	TRBD1	CASSRRDRVTGELFF	TGTGCCAGTAGTAGGCGGGACAGGGTCACCGGGGAGCTGTTTTTT
NA	TRBV27	TRBJ1-1	NA	CAGSKMGRLTALPEAFF	TGTGCCGGCAGTAAAATGGGAAGACTAACCGCCCTACCTGAAGCTTTCTTT
NA	TRBV27	TRBJ1-1	TRBD1	CASSFLTGVRTEAFF	TGTGCCAGCAGTTTCCTAACAGGGGTTCGCACTGAAGCTTTCTTT
NA	TRBV6-6	TRBJ1-2	NA	CASKQGRDYGYTF	TGTGCCAGCAAACAGGGCAGGGACTATGGCTACACCTTC
NA	TRBV5-6	TRBJ2-4	NA	CASSLLRLAKNIQYF	TGTGCCAGCAGCTTGCTGCGGCTAGCCAAAAACATTCAGTACTTC
NA	TRBV6-6	TRBJ2-2	NA	CASWGGPTFGGELFF	TGTGCCAGCTGGGGGGGGCCGACGTTTGGCGGGGAGCTGTTTTTT
once	TRBV2	TRBJ2-4	NA	CASSGTQRIQYF	TGTGCCAGCAGTGGCACCCAGAGGATTCAGTACTTC
NA	TRBV19	TRBJ1-3	NA	CASSNPGGVSGNTIYF	TGTGCCAGTAGTAACCCCGGGGGGGTCTCTGGAAACACCATATATTTT
NA	TRBV5-6	TRBJ1-2	NA	CASSFRAGMDYGYTF	TGTGCCAGCAGCTTTAGGGCAGGGATGGACTATGGCTACACCTTC
NA	TRBV2	TRBJ2-2	NA	CASTKTDNTGELFF	TGTGCCAGCACTAAGACAGATAACACCGGGGAGCTGTTTTTT
NA	TRBV27	TRBJ1-5	NA	CASSLRGGGSNQPQHF	TGTGCCAGCAGTTTAAGGGGGGGAGGGAGCAATCAGCCCCAGCATTTT
NA	TRBV6-5	TRBJ2-7	NA	CASWDFQYEQYF	TGTGCCAGCTGGGACTTCCAGTACGAGCAGTACTTC
NA	TRBV2	TRBJ1-1	NA	CASSVRTEAFF	TGTGCCAGCAGTGTGCGGACTGAAGCTTTCTTT
once	TRBV3-1/TRBV3-2	TRBJ2-7	NA	CASCPSPQGGEQYF	TGTGCCAGCTGTCCATCCCCTCAGGGGGGCGAGCAGTACTTC
NA	TRBV9	TRBJ1-1	TRBD1	CASSLSGTANTEAFF	TGTGCCAGCAGCCTTTCCGGGACAGCGAACACTGAAGCTTTCTTT
NA	TRBV11-2	TRBJ1-2	NA	CASSLDRRYGYTF	TGTGCCAGCAGCTTAGACAGGCGTTATGGCTACACCTTC